These 18 T cell receptor beta chains share one sample of origin, sequenced in a study of T cell clonality in common variable immunodeficiency. Clones were sequenced by immunoSEQ multiplex PCR, and TCRdb holds only the in-frame ones, with some missing. The data show around 57,000 clones, with none appearing a single time. The specimen sequenced was peripheral blood mononuclear cells. The receptor source for this set is a person between 18 and 70 years old in good health.

This clone turned up a few times. The read ends 3 residues early relative to the CDR3; the germline J gene fills the gap. The chain has TRBV20-1 and TRBJ2-7; D ambiguous. Germline V lookup: CDR1 DFQATT, CDR2 SNEGSKA (reference sequence). The germline V and J ends were trimmed by 2 bases and 3 bases, with 8 bases remaining between them. This CDR3 is built from 12 residues. CDR3 residues: CSARFEGYEQYF. Incomplete CDR3 DNA: TGCAGTGCTAGATTCGAAGGCTACGAG.

Notes on this clone: The sequenced fragment ends 3 residues before the CDR3 boundary, so the rest is inferred from the germline J gene. The chain joins TRBV5-1 to TRBJ2-3; 12 bases are a match to TRBD1. This CDR3 spans 15 amino acids. The germline V gene has CDR1 SGHRS and CDR2 YFSETQ. This CDR3 reads CASSLGTGGIQPQYF. The DNA read from the CDR3 is TGCGCCAGCAGCTTAGGGACAGGGGGCATCCAGCCG.

This clone was seen ten or more times. The read falls 3 residues short of the CDR3 end, and the missing part is taken from the germline J gene. The chain joins TRBV6-1 to TRBJ2-7; D is ambiguous. CDR1 is MNHNS and CDR2 is SASEGT in the germline V gene. Trimming shortened V by 0 bases and J by 2 bases, and 8 bases separated the two germline ends. The length of the CDR3 is 14 residues. The chain's CDR3 is CASSEAGIAYEQYF. CDR3 bases read: TGTGCCAGCAGTGAAGCAGGTATCGCCTACGAG.

In the case of this clone: The read halts 3 residues ahead of the CDR3 end, with the missing end drawn from the germline J gene. This chain joins TRBV7-3 and TRBJ2-3, with 7 positions matching TRBD2. J lost 4 bases, V lost 1 base, and 11 bases had no gene match. Germline V lookup: CDR1 SGHTA, CDR2 FQGTGA. This CDR3 has 17 residues. The CDR3 loop is CASSLSGRRGVADTQYF. The DNA read from the CDR3 is TGTGCCAGCAGCTTAAGCGGGAGACGAGGAGTGGCAGATACG.

This clone showed up many times. The CDR3 end is not reached by the read, which stops 3 residues before it; the germline J gene fills it in. The chain uses TRBV5-1 and TRBJ1-1; 9 bases match TRBD1. V shed 3 bases and J 2 bases; nucleotides not matched to a gene: 8. The V gene's germline CDR1 is SGHRS and CDR2 YFSETQ. The CDR3 consists of 16 residues. CDR3 DNA, as far as it was read: TGCGCCAGCAGCTACCCACAGGGGGCCGCAAACACTGAA. Translating gives CASSYPQGAANTE. The entire CDR3 protein reads CASSYPQGAANTEAFF.

A few counts support this clone. The read terminates 3 residues before the CDR3 end, so the remaining end is supplied by the germline J gene. This chain links TRBV19 with TRBJ2-1; possible D gene TRBD2, 7 bases. The CDR3 is made up of 17 amino acids. Germline V gives CDR1 LNHDA, CDR2 SQIVND (reference sequence). Trimming shortened V by 3 bases and J by 1 base, and 16 bases separated the two germline ends. CDR3 loop: CASSMGGRETSYNEQFF. The part of the CDR3 DNA that was read is TGTGCCAGTAGTATGGGGGGGCGGGAGACATCCTACAATGAG.

Many counts were recorded for this clone. The read terminates 3 residues ahead of where the CDR3 ends, so the germline J gene completes it. J is TRBJ2-2 and V is TRBV14; 7 bases fit TRBD2. This CDR3 has 14 amino acids. Germline loops: CDR1 SGHDN, CDR2 FVKESK. The CDR3 reads CASSQDRTRGRLFF. The part of the CDR3 DNA that was read is TGTGCCAGCAGCCAAGATCGGACCCGCGGGAGG.

This clone has only a few counts. The read gets to within 3 residues of the CDR3 end, and the germline J gene fills in the rest. The chain recombines TRBV19 with TRBJ1-5; 7 bases are a match to TRBD1. After removal of 5 bases from V and 1 base from J, the junction contained 2 bases not matched to a gene. The CDR3 consists of 14 residues. The germline CDR1 and CDR2 sequences are LNHDA and SQIVND (reference sequence). The sequenced part of the CDR3 DNA is TGTGCCAGTAGTCGGGACAGAAGCAATCAGCCC. Translating it yields CASSRDRSNQP. The CDR3 in full is CASSRDRSNQPQHF.

This clone was seen at least ten times. The CDR3 end is not reached by the read, which stops 3 residues before it; the germline J gene fills it in. The chain joins TRBV5-1 to TRBJ2-1; TRBD2 agrees at 9 bases. Germline CDR1 and CDR2: SGHRS and YFSETQ. V lost 4 bases and J lost 4; bases outside the gene matches: 6. The CDR3 extends over 15 amino acids. The sequenced CDR3 bases are TGCGCCAGCAGCCCGGAGGCGGGAGGGTACAATGAG. Translation gives CASSPEAGGYNE. The whole CDR3 protein reads CASSPEAGGYNEQFF.

This clone was found many times. The sequence runs out 3 residues before the end of the CDR3; the remainder is reconstructed from the germline J gene. The genes are TRBV19 and TRBJ2-2; maybe TRBD2 (5 bases). This CDR3 has 15 residues. Looked up from germline, CDR1 is LNHDA and CDR2 is SQIVND (reference sequence). V was trimmed by 1 base and J by 4 bases, leaving 10 bases between them. This CDR3 is CASSIVASITGELFF. CDR3 bases read: TGTGCCAGTAGTATAGTAGCTAGCATCACCGGGGAG.

This clone was seen many times. The read gets to within 3 residues of the CDR3 end, and the germline J gene fills in the rest. The chain combines TRBV30 with TRBJ2-3; D is possibly TRBD2 (5 bases). The CDR3 consists of 13 residues. From germline, CDR1 is GTSNPN and CDR2 SVGIG (reference sequence). The CDR3 DNA, read in part, is TGTGCCTGGAGCACTAGGGTCCGAGAGACG. Its translation: CAWSTRVRET. The whole CDR3 region reads CAWSTRVRETQYF.

Concerning this clone itself: The read gets to within 3 residues of the CDR3 end, and the germline J gene fills in the rest. The genes are TRBV13 and TRBJ2-7, with 7 bases identical to TRBD2. V gave up 4 bases and J gave up 1 base; unmatched junction bases: 7. The CDR3 sequence is 15 residues long. The germline CDR1 and CDR2 sequences are PRHDT and FYEKMQ (reference sequence). CDR3 bases read: TGTGCCAGCAGCTGGCTTCTGCGGGAGTCCTACGAG. It encodes CASSWLLRESYE. The CDR3 reads in full as CASSWLLRESYEQYF.

This clone was counted many times. The read terminates 3 residues before the CDR3 end, so the remaining end is supplied by the germline J gene. This chain links TRBV20-1 with TRBJ2-5; D may be TRBD2 (7 bases). CDR3 length: 12 residues. CDR1 is DFQATT, CDR2 SNEGSKA, per germline (reference sequence). The CDR3: CSASLGGGTQYF. The covered CDR3 bases are TGCAGTGCTTCGTTAGGGGGGGGAACC.

This clone came up a few times. Sequencing ends 3 residues short of the CDR3 end; the germline J gene provides the rest. V gene TRBV19 combines with J gene TRBJ1-1; tentatively, D is TRBD1 (5 bases). Germline V CDR1 and CDR2: LNHDA, SQIVND (reference sequence). The CDR3 has 14 amino acids. Trimming took 3 bases from V and 7 from J, leaving 15 bases between them. The CDR3 sequence is CASSIQGASVEAFF. Partial CDR3 DNA: TGTGCCAGTAGTATCCAAGGGGCCTCGGTTGAA.

In the case of this clone: Read coverage stops 3 residues before the CDR3 terminus; the germline J gene supplies the remainder. The J gene is TRBJ1-2, the V gene TRBV18; D unclear. Trimming cost V 1 base and J 1 base, with 10 bases left between them. There are 15 residues in the CDR3. The germline V gene encodes CDR1 KGHSH and CDR2 LQKENI. CDR3 region: CASSPRQESNYGYTF. The sequenced part of the CDR3 DNA is TGTGCCAGCTCACCACGGCAGGAAAGTAACTATGGC.

Remarks on this clone: The read falls 3 residues short of the CDR3 end, and the missing part is taken from the germline J gene. The chain is built from TRBV6-2 or TRBV6-3 and TRBJ1-1; weak D call: TRBD1 (6 bases). V was shortened by 6 bases and J by 4 bases, with 15 bases between the two germline ends. Germline V CDR1 and CDR2: MNHEY, SVGEGT. There are 14 residues in the CDR3. CDR3 DNA, as far as it was read: TGTGCCAGCAGAATCACAGGGATGAGCACTGAA. This gives the protein CASRITGMSTE. The full CDR3 sequence reads CASRITGMSTEAFF.

In this sample, this clone turned up many times. The read comes to an end 3 residues before the CDR3 does, leaving the germline J gene to fill in the end. This chain links TRBV19 with TRBJ2-2; TRBD2 aligns across 7 bases. This CDR3 is built from 14 residues. Germline trimming cut 8 bases from V and 0 bases from J; bases unmatched to any gene: 3. Looked up from germline, CDR1 is LNHDA and CDR2 is SQIVND (reference sequence). The CDR3 sequence: CASAGTTNTGELFF. The CDR3 DNA, read in part, is TGTGCCAGTGCCGGGACTACGAACACCGGGGAG.

Concerning this clone: Read data end 3 residues before the CDR3 end; the end is taken from the germline J gene. V is TRBV19 and J is TRBJ1-1; 8 bases are shared with TRBD1. V gave up 2 bases and J gave up 5 bases; unmatched junction bases: 13. The CDR3 contains 17 residues. Germline-derived CDR1 and CDR2 are LNHDA and SQIVND (reference sequence). Partial CDR3 DNA: TGTGCCAGTAGTATACTAAATAGGGACAGGCTGGGAACTGAA. It translates to CASSILNRDRLGTE. The CDR3 in full is CASSILNRDRLGTEAFF.